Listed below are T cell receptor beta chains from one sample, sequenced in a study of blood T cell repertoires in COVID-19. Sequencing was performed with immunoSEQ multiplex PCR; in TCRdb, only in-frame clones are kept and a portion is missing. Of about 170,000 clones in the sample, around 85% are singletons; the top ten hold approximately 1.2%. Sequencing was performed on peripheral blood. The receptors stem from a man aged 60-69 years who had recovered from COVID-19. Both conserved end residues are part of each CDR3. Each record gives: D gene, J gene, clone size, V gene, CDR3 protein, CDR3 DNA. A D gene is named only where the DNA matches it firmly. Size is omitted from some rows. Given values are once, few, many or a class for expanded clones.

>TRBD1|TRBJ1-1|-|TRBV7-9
CASSLAPTGVNTEAFF
TGTGCCAGCAGCTTAGCCCCGACAGGGGTGAACACTGAAGCTTTCTTT
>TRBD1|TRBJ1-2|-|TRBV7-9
CASSPLQGSIYGYTF
TGTGCCAGCAGCCCCCTACAGGGGTCTATCTATGGCTACACCTTC
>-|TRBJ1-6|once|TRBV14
CASSQARFGGGSNSPLHF
TGTGCCAGCAGCCAAGCTCGTTTCGGGGGGGGGAGCAATTCACCCCTCCACTTT
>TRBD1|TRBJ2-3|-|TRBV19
CASRGQGDFSDTQYF
TGTGCCAGTAGGGGACAGGGTGATTTTTCAGATACGCAGTATTTT
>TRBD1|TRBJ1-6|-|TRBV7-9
CASSADRDSPLHF
TGTGCCAGCAGCGCGGACAGGGACTCACCCCTCCACTTT
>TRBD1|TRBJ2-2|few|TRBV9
CASSPWTGNTGELFF
TGTGCCAGCAGCCCCTGGACAGGGAACACCGGGGAGCTGTTTTTT
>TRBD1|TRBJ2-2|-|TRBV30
CAWGGQGARTGELFF
TGTGCCTGGGGGGGACAGGGGGCGCGAACCGGGGAGCTGTTTTTT
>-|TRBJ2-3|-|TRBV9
CASSAVGPRDTQYF
TGTGCCAGCAGCGCCGTGGGGCCGAGGGATACGCAGTATTTT
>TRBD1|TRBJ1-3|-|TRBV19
CASSPRTGLSGNTIYF
TGTGCCAGTAGTCCCCGGACAGGGCTCTCTGGAAACACCATATATTTT
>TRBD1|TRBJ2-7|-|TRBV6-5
CASSPGQGAYEQYF
TGTGCCAGCAGTCCCGGACAGGGGGCCTACGAGCAGTACTTC
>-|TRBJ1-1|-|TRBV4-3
CASSQAQGVTEAFF
TGCGCCAGCAGCCAAGCACAGGGAGTCACTGAAGCTTTCTTT
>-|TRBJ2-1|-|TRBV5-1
CASSLGGTTTVNEQFF
TGCGCCAGCAGCTTGGGTGGGACAACCACTGTGAATGAGCAGTTCTTC
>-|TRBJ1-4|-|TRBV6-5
CASRQDGANEKLFF
TGTGCCAGCAGACAGGATGGGGCTAATGAAAAACTGTTTTTT
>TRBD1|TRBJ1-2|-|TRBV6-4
CASSEGGNYGYTF
TGTGCCAGCAGCGAAGGGGGCAACTATGGCTACACCTTC
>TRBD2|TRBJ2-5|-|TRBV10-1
CASSKPRPGLVMETQYF
TGCGCCAGCAGTAAACCTAGGCCGGGACTAGTTATGGAGACCCAGTACTTC
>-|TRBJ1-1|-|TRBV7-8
CASSLVAGNTEAFF
TGTGCCAGCAGCTTAGTTGCAGGGAACACTGAAGCTTTCTTT
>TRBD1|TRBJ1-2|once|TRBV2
CASRVDRDGYTF
TGTGCCAGCAGGGTGGACAGGGATGGCTACACCTTC
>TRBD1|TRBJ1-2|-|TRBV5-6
CASNPLTGEYGYTF
TGTGCCAGCAACCCTTTGACAGGGGAATATGGCTACACCTTC
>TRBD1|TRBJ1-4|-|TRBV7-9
CASSYASGGEKLFF
TGTGCCAGCAGCTATGCCTCAGGGGGAGAAAAACTGTTTTTT
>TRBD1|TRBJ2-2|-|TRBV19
CASSRTGANTGELFF
TGTGCCAGTAGTAGAACAGGGGCTAACACCGGGGAGCTGTTTTTT
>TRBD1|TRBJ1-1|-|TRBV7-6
CASSTRDRNGVNTEAFF
TGTGCCAGCAGCACCCGGGACAGGAATGGCGTGAACACTGAAGCTTTCTTT
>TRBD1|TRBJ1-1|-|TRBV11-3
CASSPSRGPLNTEAFF
TGTGCCAGCAGCCCTTCGAGGGGGCCCTTGAACACTGAAGCTTTCTTT
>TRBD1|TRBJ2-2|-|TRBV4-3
CASSQDYGTGPGELFF
TGCGCCAGCAGCCAAGATTACGGGACAGGGCCTGGGGAGCTGTTTTTT
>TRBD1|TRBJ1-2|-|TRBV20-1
CSASPPPGQGTDGYTF
TGCAGTGCTAGTCCTCCCCCGGGACAGGGGACCGATGGCTACACCTTC
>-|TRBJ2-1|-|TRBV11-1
CASSLAPWRTSNYEQFF
TGTGCCAGCAGCTTAGCCCCGTGGCGAACTAGTAACTATGAGCAGTTCTTC
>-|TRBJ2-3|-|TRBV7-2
CASSSGFVFRTDTQYF
TGTGCCAGCAGCAGCGGGTTTGTCTTCAGGACAGATACGCAGTATTTT
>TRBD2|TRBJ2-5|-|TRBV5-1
CASSPSGGQETQYF
TGCGCCAGCAGTCCTAGCGGGGGACAAGAGACCCAGTACTTC
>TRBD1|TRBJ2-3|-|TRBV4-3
CASSRQGENTDTQYF
TGCGCCAGCAGCCGACAGGGGGAAAACACAGATACGCAGTATTTT
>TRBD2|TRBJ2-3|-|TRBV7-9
CASSSQRGGPDTQYF
TGTGCCAGCAGCTCTCAGCGGGGGGGCCCAGATACGCAGTATTTT
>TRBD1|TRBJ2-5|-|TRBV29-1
CSVLPPGQGTETQYF
TGCAGCGTCCTACCTCCGGGACAGGGTACAGAGACCCAGTACTTC
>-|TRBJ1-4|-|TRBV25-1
CASSRAGATNEKLFF
TGTGCCAGCAGTAGGGCGGGGGCAACTAATGAAAAACTGTTTTTT
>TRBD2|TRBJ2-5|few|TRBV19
CASSRTHNSGGQETQYF
TGTGCCAGTAGCCGTACTCACAATAGCGGGGGGCAAGAGACCCAGTACTTC
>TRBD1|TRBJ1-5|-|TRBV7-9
CASSPGDRGWGQPQHF
TGTGCCAGCAGCCCCGGGGACAGGGGTTGGGGACAGCCCCAGCATTTT
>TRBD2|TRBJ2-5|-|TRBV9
CASSPLAGAQETQYF
TGTGCCAGCAGTCCTCTAGCGGGGGCCCAAGAGACCCAGTACTTC
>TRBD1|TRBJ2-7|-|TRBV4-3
CASSRDRASYEQYF
TGCGCCAGCAGCCGCGACAGGGCCTCCTACGAGCAGTACTTC
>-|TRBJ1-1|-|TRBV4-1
CASSPYSITEAFF
TGCGCCAGCAGCCCATACAGTATCACTGAAGCTTTCTTT
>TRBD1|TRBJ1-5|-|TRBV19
CASSIRDSEPQHF
TGTGCCAGTAGTATAAGGGACAGCGAGCCCCAGCATTTT
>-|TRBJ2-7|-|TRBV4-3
CASSQVTDSYEQYF
TGCGCCAGCAGCCAAGTGACAGACTCTTACGAGCAGTACTTC
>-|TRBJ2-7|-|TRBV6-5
CASSYAASSYEQYF
TGTGCCAGCAGTTACGCCGCTAGCTCCTACGAGCAGTACTTC
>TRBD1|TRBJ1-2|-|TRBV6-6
CASSPRGQGAGGYTF
TGTGCCAGCAGCCCTCGGGGACAGGGGGCTGGTGGCTACACCTTC
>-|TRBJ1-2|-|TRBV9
CASSAYSGAERGYTF
TGTGCCAGCAGCGCCTACTCTGGGGCGGAACGGGGCTACACCTTC
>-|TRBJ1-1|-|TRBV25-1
CASSELGVLGEAFF
TGTGCCAGCAGTGAATTAGGGGTGTTGGGTGAAGCTTTCTTT
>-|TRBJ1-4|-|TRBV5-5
CASSFRTANEKLFF
TGTGCCAGCAGCTTCCGGACAGCTAATGAAAAACTGTTTTTT
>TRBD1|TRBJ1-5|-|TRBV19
CATQGQHNQPQHF
TGTGCCACCCAGGGACAGCACAATCAGCCCCAGCATTTT
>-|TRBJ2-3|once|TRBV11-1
CASSYARGLDTQYF
TGTGCCAGCAGCTACGCCAGGGGATTAGATACGCAGTATTTT
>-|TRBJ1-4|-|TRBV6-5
CASSYSGQPGDEKLFF
TGTGCCAGCAGTTACTCCGGACAGCCCGGCGATGAAAAACTGTTTTTT
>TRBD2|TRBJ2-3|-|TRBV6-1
CASSEEAGGRGTDTQYF
TGTGCCAGCAGTGAAGAGGCGGGGGGACGAGGCACAGATACGCAGTATTTT
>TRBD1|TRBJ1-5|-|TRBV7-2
CASSLLGQGSNQPQHF
TGTGCCAGCAGCTTACTAGGACAGGGAAGCAATCAGCCCCAGCATTTT
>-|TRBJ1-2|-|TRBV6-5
CASSQDTNYGYTF
TGTGCCAGCAGCCAGGACACTAACTATGGCTACACCTTC
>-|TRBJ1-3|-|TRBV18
CASSPRTAGPGNTIYF
TGTGCCAGCTCACCTAGGACAGCTGGCCCGGGAAACACCATATATTTT
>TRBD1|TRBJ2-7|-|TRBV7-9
CASSPLPGQAAYEQYF
TGTGCCAGCAGCCCCTTGCCGGGACAGGCTGCTTACGAGCAGTACTTC
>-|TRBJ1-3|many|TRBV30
CAWKARGDGNTIYF
TGTGCCTGGAAGGCCAGGGGAGATGGAAACACCATATATTTT
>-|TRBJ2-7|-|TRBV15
CATSRDLQGPYEQYF
TGTGCCACCAGCAGAGACCTTCAGGGGCCCTACGAGCAGTACTTC
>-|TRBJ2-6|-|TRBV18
CASSPGAGANVLTF
TGTGCCAGCTCACCAGGGGCGGGGGCCAACGTCCTGACTTTC
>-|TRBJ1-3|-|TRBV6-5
CASNRAGSGNTIYF
TGTGCCTCAAACCGGGCGGGGTCAGGAAACACCATATATTTT
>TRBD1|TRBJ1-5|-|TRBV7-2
CASSYRTGDGQPQHF
TGTGCCAGCAGCTACCGGACAGGGGACGGTCAGCCCCAGCATTTT
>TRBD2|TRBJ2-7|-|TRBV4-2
CASSQVASGDPIYEQYF
TGTGCCAGCAGCCAAGTCGCTAGCGGGGACCCGATCTACGAGCAGTACTTC